Sequencing of this TCR beta chain was carried out in a study of shared clonotypes between healthy human individuals (dated by TCRdb to 2019 to 2021). Broadly, across the study: The cohort included a few men and a couple of women between 18 and 49 years of age. For each donor, three plates each were used for CD4 naive and CD4 memory, two plates were used for CD8 naive, and one plate was used for CD8 memory. Per donor, leukapheresis produced somewhere between about 0.94 and 9 billion PBMCs. Blood TCR repertoires of a handful of healthy adults were deeply sequenced to estimate repertoire size and the extent of clonotype sharing between individuals. Different laboratories and diverse techniques were used to prepare libraries and sequence TCR repertoires, to increase sequencing depth and limit assay-specific biases. Overall study results and their limits: Pairwise subsampling led to the expectation that sequencing depth would affect the degree of clonotype sharing among donors. Estimated clonotype richness was generally larger for naive than for memory subsets. When four donors were compared, the shared fraction of clonotypes was 5% to 6.5% for naive CD4, around 4% for naive CD8, more than 2% for memory CD4, and 0.4% for memory CD8. Because the study included only a small number of donors, the genetic and exposure-history diversity represented was limited. Sampling was limited to blood, and TCR repertoires in tissue likely differ from TCR repertoires in blood. Compared with non-shared clonotypes, clonotypes shared by all four sorted-subset donors had higher generation probabilities. Rarefaction of sorted-subset datasets indicated incomplete sequencing despite the large sequencing depth.

CDR3 length: 14 amino acids, cysteine to phenylalanine. Only CDR3 DNA is held: 42 bases, read in frame from base 1. Clipping removes 3 bases from V and 7 bases from J, with 9 as the unmatched junction base count. In the germline V gene, CDR1 corresponds to SGHRS and CDR2 to YFSETQ. Turning to this clone: This clone's antigen is unknown. No base quality information exists; no much larger clone differs at one position.

Donors were healthy HIV-negative adults with no recently reported acute infections or vaccinations. Every donor was a Caucasian adult residing in Nashville, Tennessee, USA. CD4+ T cells were enriched through magnetic negative selection, after which naive cells were positively selected on CD45RA and the remaining negative fraction served as the memory subset. Blood was collected by leukapheresis, and PBMCs were isolated by Ficoll-Histopaque density gradient centrifugation and then cryopreserved in liquid nitrogen vapor phase. Analytical flow cytometry was used to check the purity and quantity of each magnetically sorted T cell population. Genomic DNA was isolated from each sorted fraction and quantified by UV absorbance on a Nanodrop 2000c. Using the deep immunoSEQ assay, multiplex PCR amplified TCR CDR3 regions from genomic DNA. Extracted genomic DNA from each cell subset was distributed evenly across all wells of several immunoSEQ 96-well plates, and each plate was treated as a replicate. Each replicate PCR for sorted subsets received roughly 200 ng genomic DNA, equal to around 32,000 T cell genomes. The purified libraries were quantified using a Qubit 3.0 fluorometer, sized with a Bioanalyzer 2100, and then quantified again using the KAPA Library Quantification kit. A separate single-read 150-cycle Illumina NextSeq 550 flow cell was used to sequence each immunoSEQ 96-well plate. In the paper's pipeline: Because the immunoSEQ output included only junctional sequences and no quality scores, the filtering could not be the same as the filtering used for full-length reads. To assign V/J genes and CDR3, sequences were annotated against IMGT germline references using PyIR, a Python wrapper for IgBLAST v1.9. Any read was removed if the V/J assignment was weak (E-value above 1e-6), the CDR3 was missing, or the read contained stop codons, out-of-frame junctions, or ambiguous translated residues. V3J clonotypes were defined as sequences sharing an identical inferred V gene, J gene, and CDR3 amino acid sequence. The percentage overlap between two repertoires was calculated by dividing the number of shared unique clonotypes by the size of the smaller repertoire. RTK rarefaction, the Chao1 estimator, and Recon v2.1 estimates of unobserved clonotypes were used to assess repertoire richness. Generation probabilities were computed with OLGA for all TCRbeta clonotypes obtained by the gDNA method from several donors. Sourced from immuneACCESS, this table was stored by TCRdb with only in-frame sequences that have V and J called. A share of the clones is absent; for the studies checked, an unresolved V gene accounts for under half, and the remainder has no known explanation. The V and J calls and clone size were taken over from that table, and D and trimming were inferred from the DNA. In this sample the table shows roughly 2.2 million clones, more than 80% of which occur a single time. The ten most abundant clones make up 0.39% of the sample.

This TCR came from a man aged 18 to 30 in good health. Some clones in this sample may be carry-over from other donors' samples. Input material: naive CD4+ T cells from PBMCs. The cell subset or site label here, explained by the study, means: CD45RA+ positively selected. The V gene is TRBV5-1 and the J gene is TRBJ2-7; 8 junctional bases match TRBD2. Here is the DNA: TGCGCCAGCAGCTCGATAGCGGGACTTCATGAGCAGTACTTC. The encoded protein is CASSSIAGLHEQYF.